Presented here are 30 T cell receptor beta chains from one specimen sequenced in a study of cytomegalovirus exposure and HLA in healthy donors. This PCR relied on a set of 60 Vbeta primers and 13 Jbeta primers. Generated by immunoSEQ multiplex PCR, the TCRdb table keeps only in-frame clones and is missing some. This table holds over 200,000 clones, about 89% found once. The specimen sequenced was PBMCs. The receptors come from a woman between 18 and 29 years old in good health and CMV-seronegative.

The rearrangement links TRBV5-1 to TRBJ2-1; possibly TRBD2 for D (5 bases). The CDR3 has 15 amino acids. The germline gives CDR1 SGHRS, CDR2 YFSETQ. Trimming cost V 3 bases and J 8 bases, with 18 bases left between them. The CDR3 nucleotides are TGCGCCAGCAGCTCCGACTCGGGGTGGGTCCATGAGCAGTTCTTC. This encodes CASSSDSGWVHEQFF.

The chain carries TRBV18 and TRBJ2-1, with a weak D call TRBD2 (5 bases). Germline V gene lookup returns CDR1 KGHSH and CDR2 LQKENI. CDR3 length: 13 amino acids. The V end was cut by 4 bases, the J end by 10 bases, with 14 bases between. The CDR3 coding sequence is TGTGCCAGCTCACTTCCCGGGTCGGGGGAGCAGTTCTTC. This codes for CASSLPGSGEQFF. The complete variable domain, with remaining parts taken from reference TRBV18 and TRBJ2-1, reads NAGVMQNPRHLVRRRGQEARLRCSPMKGHSHVYWYRQLPEEGLKFMVYLQKENIIDESGMPKERFSAEFPKEGPSILRIQQVVRGDSAAYFCASSLPGSGEQFFGPGTRLTVL.

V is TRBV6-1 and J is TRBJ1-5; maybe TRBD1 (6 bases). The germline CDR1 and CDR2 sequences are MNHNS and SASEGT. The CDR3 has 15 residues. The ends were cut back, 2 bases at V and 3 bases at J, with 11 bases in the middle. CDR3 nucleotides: TGTGCCAGCAGTGAATCAACAGGGTTCAATCAGCCCCAGCATTTT. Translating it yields CASSESTGFNQPQHF.

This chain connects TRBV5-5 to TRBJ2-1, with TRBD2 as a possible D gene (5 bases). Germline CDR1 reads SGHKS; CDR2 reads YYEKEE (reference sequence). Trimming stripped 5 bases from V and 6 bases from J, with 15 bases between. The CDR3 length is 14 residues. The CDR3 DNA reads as TGTGCCAGCAGTTATAGCGTGGATTTCAATGAGCAGTTCTTC. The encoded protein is CASSYSVDFNEQFF.

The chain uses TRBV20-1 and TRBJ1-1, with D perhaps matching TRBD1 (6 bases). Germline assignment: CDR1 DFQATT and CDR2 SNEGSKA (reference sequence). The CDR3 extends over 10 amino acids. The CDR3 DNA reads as TGCAGGGCAACAGGGACTGAAGCTTTCTTT. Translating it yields CRATGTEAFF.

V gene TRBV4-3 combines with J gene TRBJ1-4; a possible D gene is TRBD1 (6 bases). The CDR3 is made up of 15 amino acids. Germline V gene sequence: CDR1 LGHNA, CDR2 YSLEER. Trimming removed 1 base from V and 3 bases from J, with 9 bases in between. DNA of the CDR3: TGCGCCAGCAGCCAAGTGCAGGGGTCTAATGAAAAACTGTTTTTT. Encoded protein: CASSQVQGSNEKLFF.

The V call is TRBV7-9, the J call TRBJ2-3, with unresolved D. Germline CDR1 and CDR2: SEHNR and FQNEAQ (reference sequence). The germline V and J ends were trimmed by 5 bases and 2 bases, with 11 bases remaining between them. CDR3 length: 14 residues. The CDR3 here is CASSPEMYTDTQYF. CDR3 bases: TGTGCCAGCAGCCCAGAAATGTACACAGATACGCAGTATTTT. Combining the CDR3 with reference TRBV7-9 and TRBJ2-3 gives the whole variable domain DTGVSQNPRHKITKRGQNVTFRCDPISEHNRLYWYRQTLGQGPEFLTYFQNEAQLEKSRLLSDRFSAERPKGSFSTLEIQRTEQGDSAMYLCASSPEMYTDTQYFGPGTRLTVL.

CDR3 loop: CASSQVAGFTANTGELFF. The DNA of the CDR3 is TGCGCCAGCAGCCAAGTAGCGGGATTTACGGCGAACACCGGGGAGCTGTTTTTT. V usage is TRBV4-1 and J usage is TRBJ2-2; 8 positions match TRBD2. CDR1 and CDR2 from the germline V gene are MGHRA and YSYEKL. This CDR3 has 18 amino acids. V shed 1 base, J shed 0 bases, and the junction held 7 bases outside the gene matches.

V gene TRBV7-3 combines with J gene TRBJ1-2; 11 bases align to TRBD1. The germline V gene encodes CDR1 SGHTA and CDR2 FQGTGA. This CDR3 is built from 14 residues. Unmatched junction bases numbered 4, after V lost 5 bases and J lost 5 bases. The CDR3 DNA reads TGTGCCAGCAGCCGTGGACAGGGGGCGTATGGCTACACCTTC. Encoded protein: CASSRGQGAYGYTF.

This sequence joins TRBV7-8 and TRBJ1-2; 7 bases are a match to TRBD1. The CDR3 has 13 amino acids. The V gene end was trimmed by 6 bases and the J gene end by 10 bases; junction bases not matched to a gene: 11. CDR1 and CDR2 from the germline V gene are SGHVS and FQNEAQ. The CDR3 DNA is TGTGCCAGCAGTCGAAAACCGGGACAGCACTACACCTTC. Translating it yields CASSRKPGQHYTF.

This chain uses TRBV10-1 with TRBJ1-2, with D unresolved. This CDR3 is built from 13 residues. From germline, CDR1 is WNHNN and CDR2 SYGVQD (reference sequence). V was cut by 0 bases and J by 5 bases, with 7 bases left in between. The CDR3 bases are TGCGCCAGCAGTGAGTCGAGGTATTATGGCTACACCTTC. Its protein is CASSESRYYGYTF.

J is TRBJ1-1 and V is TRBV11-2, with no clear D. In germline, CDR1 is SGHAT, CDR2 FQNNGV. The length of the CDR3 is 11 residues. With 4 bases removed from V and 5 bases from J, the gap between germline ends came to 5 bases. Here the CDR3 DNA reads TGTGCCAGCAGCTGGAGTACTGAAGCTTTCTTT. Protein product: CASSWSTEAFF.

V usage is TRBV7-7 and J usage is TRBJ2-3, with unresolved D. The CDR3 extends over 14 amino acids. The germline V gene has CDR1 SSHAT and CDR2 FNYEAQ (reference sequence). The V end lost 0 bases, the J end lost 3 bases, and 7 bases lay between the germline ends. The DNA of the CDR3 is TGTGCCAGCAGCTTAGCATCCGGGACAGATACGCAGTATTTT. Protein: CASSLASGTDTQYF.

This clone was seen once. The CDR3, as DNA: TGTGCCAGCACGGAGGGAGGGGATGAAAAACTGTTTTTT. Translation: CASTEGGDEKLFF. The chain couples TRBV5-4 to TRBJ1-4; TRBD1 is a possible D gene (5 bases). The ends were cut back, 6 bases at V and 6 bases at J, with 12 bases in the middle. This CDR3 has 13 residues. The germline V gene has CDR1 SGHNT and CDR2 YYREEE (reference sequence).

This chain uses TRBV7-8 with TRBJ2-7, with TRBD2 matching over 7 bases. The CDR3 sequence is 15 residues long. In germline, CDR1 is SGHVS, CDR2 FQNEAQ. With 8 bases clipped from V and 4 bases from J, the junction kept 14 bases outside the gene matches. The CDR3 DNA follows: TGTGCCAGCGCCGAGGCGGCTAGCGGTTTATACGAGCAGTACTTC. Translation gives CASAEAASGLYEQYF.

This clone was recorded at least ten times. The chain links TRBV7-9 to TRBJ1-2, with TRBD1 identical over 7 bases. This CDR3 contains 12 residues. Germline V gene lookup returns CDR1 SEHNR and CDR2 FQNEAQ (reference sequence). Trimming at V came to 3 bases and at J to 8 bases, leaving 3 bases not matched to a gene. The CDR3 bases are TGTGCCAGCAGCTTCCAGGGGGAGGGCTACACCTTC. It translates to CASSFQGEGYTF. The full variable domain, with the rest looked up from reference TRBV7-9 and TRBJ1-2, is DTGVSQNPRHKITKRGQNVTFRCDPISEHNRLYWYRQTLGQGPEFLTYFQNEAQLEKSRLLSDRFSAERPKGSFSTLEIQRTEQGDSAMYLCASSFQGEGYTFGSGTRLTVV.

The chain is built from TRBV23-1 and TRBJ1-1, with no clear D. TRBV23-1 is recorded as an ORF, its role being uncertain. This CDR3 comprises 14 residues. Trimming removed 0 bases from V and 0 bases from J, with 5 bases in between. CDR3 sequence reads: CASSQSYMNTEAFF. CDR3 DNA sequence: TGCGCCAGCAGTCAATCGTACATGAACACTGAAGCTTTCTTT.

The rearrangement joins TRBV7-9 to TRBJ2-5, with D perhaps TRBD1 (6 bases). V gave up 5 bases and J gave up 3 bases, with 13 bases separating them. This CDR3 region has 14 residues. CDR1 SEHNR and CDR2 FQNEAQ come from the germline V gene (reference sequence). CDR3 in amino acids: CASSRTATEETQYF. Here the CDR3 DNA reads TGTGCCAGCAGCCGGACAGCAACTGAAGAGACCCAGTACTTC. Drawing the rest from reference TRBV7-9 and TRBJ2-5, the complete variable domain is DTGVSQNPRHKITKRGQNVTFRCDPISEHNRLYWYRQTLGQGPEFLTYFQNEAQLEKSRLLSDRFSAERPKGSFSTLEIQRTEQGDSAMYLCASSRTATEETQYFGPGTRLLVL.

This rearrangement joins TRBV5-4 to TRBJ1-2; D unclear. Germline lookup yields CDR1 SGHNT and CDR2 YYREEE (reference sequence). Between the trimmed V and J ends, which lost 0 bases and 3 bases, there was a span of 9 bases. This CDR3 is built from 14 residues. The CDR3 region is CASSLDGIDYGYTF. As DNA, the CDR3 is TGTGCCAGCAGCTTGGACGGGATAGACTATGGCTACACCTTC.

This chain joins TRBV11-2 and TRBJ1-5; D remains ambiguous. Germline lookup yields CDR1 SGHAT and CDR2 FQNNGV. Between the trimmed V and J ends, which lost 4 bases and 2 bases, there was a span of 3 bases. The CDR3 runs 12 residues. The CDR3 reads CASSSGNQPQHF. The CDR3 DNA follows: TGTGCCAGCAGCTCCGGCAATCAGCCCCAGCATTTT.

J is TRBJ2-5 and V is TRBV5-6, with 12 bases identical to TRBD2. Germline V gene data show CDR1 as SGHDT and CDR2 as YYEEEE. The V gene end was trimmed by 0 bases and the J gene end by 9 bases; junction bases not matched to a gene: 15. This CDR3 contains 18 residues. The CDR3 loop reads CASSLGGLAGFSVGAQYF. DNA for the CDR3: TGTGCCAGCAGCTTGGGAGGACTAGCGGGATTTTCTGTTGGGGCCCAGTACTTC.

CDR3: CASSGQGGQPQHF. The CDR3 DNA reads as TGTGCCAGCAGCGGACAGGGGGGACAGCCCCAGCATTTT. V and J are TRBV27 and TRBJ1-5, with 10 positions matching TRBD1. CDR1 and CDR2 from the germline V gene are MNHEY and SMNVEV (reference sequence). V gave up 6 bases and J gave up 7 bases; unmatched junction bases: 3. This CDR3 spans 13 amino acids.

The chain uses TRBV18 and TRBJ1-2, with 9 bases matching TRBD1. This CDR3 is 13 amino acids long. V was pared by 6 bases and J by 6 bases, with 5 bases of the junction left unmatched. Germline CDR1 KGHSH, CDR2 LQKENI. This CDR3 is CASSRGQGNGYTF. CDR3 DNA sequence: TGTGCCAGCTCGCGGGGACAGGGAAATGGCTACACCTTC. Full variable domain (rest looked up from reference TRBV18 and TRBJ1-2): NAGVMQNPRHLVRRRGQEARLRCSPMKGHSHVYWYRQLPEEGLKFMVYLQKENIIDESGMPKERFSAEFPKEGPSILRIQQVVRGDSAAYFCASSRGQGNGYTFGSGTRLTVV.

The CDR3 sequence is CASSLVQRDTQYF. The CDR3 DNA follows: TGTGCCAGCAGCTTAGTGCAGAGGGATACGCAGTATTTT. This chain joins TRBV7-8 and TRBJ2-3; D remains ambiguous. V gave up 1 base and J gave up 6 bases, with 8 bases separating them. CDR1 and CDR2 from the germline V gene are SGHVS and FQNEAQ. The length of the CDR3 is 13 residues.

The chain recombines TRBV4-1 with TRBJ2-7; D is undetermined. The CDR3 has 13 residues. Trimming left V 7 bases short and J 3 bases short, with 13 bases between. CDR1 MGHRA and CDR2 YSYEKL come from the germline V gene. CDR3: CASTTSTGYEQYF. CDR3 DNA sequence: TGCGCCAGCACCACATCGACGGGCTACGAGCAGTACTTC.

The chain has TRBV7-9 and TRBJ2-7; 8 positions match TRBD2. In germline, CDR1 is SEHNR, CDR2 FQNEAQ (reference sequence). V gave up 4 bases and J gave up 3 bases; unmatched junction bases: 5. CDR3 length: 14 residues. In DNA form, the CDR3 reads TGTGCCAGCAGCTCCTCTCGGGGGGGCTACGAGCAGTACTTC. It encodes CASSSSRGGYEQYF.

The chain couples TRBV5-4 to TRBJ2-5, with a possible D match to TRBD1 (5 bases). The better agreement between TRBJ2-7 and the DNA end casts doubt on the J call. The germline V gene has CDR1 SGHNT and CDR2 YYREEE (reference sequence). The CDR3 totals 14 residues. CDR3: CASSFLGANYEQYF. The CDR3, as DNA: TGTGCCAGCAGCTTTTTAGGGGCCAACTACGAGCAGTACTTC.

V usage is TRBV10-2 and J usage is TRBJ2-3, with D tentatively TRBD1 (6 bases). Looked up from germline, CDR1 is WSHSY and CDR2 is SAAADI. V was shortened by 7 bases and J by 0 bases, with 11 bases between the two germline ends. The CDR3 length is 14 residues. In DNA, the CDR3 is TGCGCCAGCAAAGCCGGACAGAGCACAGATACGCAGTATTTT. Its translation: CASKAGQSTDTQYF.

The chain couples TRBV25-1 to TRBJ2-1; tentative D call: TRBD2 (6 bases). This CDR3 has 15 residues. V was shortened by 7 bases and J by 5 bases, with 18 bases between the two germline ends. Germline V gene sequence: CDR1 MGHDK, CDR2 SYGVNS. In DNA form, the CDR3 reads TGTGCCAGCACCATGGGTAGCGGAAAGAACAATGAGCAGTTCTTC. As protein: CASTMGSGKNNEQFF.

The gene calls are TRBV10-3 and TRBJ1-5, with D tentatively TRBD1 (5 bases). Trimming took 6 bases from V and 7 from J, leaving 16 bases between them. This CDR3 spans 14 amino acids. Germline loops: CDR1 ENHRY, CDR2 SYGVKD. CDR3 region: CAISVGPTEQPQHF. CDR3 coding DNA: TGTGCCATCAGCGTGGGGCCCACCGAGCAGCCCCAGCATTTT.